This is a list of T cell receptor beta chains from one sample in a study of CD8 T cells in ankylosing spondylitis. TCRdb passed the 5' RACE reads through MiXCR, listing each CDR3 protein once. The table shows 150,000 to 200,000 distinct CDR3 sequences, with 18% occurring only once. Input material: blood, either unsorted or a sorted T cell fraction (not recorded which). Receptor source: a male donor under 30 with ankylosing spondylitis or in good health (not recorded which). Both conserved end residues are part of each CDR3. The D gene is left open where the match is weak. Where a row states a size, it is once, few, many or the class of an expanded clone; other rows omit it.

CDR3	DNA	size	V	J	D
CSVDQSGVEETQYF	TGCAGCGTTGACCAATCGGGAGTCGAAGAGACCCAGTACTTC	many	TRBV29-1	TRBJ2-5	.
CAITSGTGGTEAFF	TGTGCCATCACCTCCGGGACAGGGGGTACTGAAGCTTTCTTT	many	TRBV10-3	TRBJ1-1	TRBD1
CASSWYSPNTGELFF	TGTGCCAGCAGTTGGTACAGCCCGAACACCGGGGAGCTGTTTTTT	many	TRBV2	TRBJ2-2	.
CASSFFLGGNSAKNIQYF	TGTGCCAGCAGTTTTTTTTTAGGCGGTAATTCGGCCAAAAACATTCAGTACTTC	many	TRBV12-3/TRBV12-4	TRBJ2-4	.
CRCWTSGRVGEQYF	TGCCGCTGTTGGACTAGCGGGAGGGTTGGCGAGCAGTACTTC	.	TRBV20-1	TRBJ2-7	TRBD2
CASSLLGRPPLHF	TGTGCCAGCAGTTTATTAGGCAGGCCACCCCTCCACTTT	many	TRBV12-3/TRBV12-4	TRBJ1-6	.
CASSLASREETQYF	TGTGCCAGCAGTTTAGCGTCCAGGGAGGAGACCCAGTACTTC	many	TRBV12-3/TRBV12-4	TRBJ2-5	.
CSVDSSYNEQFF	TGCAGCGTTGATTCCTCATACAATGAGCAGTTCTTC	many	TRBV29-1	TRBJ2-1	.
CASSLVLKETQYF	TGTGCCAGCAGCTTAGTCCTCAAGGAGACCCAGTACTTC	many	TRBV7-8	TRBJ2-5	.
CSAPYRSGLAGGETSNEQFF	TGCAGTGCTCCTTACCGAAGCGGACTAGCGGGAGGGGAAACGAGCAATGAGCAGTTCTTC	.	TRBV20-1	TRBJ2-1	TRBD2